These 24 T cell receptor beta chains were all obtained from the same sample, sequenced in a study of cytomegalovirus exposure and HLA in healthy donors. This PCR relied on a set of 60 Vbeta primers and 13 Jbeta primers. Repertoires were generated with immunoSEQ multiplex PCR, while TCRdb's copy carries only in-frame clones and drops some. Among about 100,000 clones listed, 74% were seen once. What was sequenced was PBMCs. Receptors were obtained from a middle-aged man in good health and CMV-seropositive.

V and J are TRBV5-1 and TRBJ1-2; TRBD1 aligns across 7 bases. V dropped 3 bases and J dropped 5; count of bases not matched to a gene: 7. The germline V gene encodes CDR1 SGHRS and CDR2 YFSETQ. This CDR3 has 14 residues. The CDR3 DNA is TGCGCCAGCAGCTGGGGGACAGAGAATTATGGCTACACCTTC. Its protein is CASSWGTENYGYTF.

The sample holds a few counts of this clone. This chain uses TRBV2 with TRBJ1-4; D is uncertain. The V and J ends lost 4 bases and 3 bases respectively, with 9 bases between them. Germline loops: CDR1 SNHLY, CDR2 FYNNEI. The CDR3 consists of 14 residues. CDR3 region: CASSVGESNEKLFF. The CDR3 DNA follows: TGTGCCAGCAGTGTGGGAGAGTCTAATGAAAAACTGTTTTTT.

This chain connects TRBV5-6 to TRBJ2-5, with TRBD2 as a possible D gene (5 bases). The germline gives CDR1 SGHDT, CDR2 YYEEEE. The CDR3 consists of 13 residues. The ends were cut back, 6 bases at V and 5 bases at J, with 14 bases in the middle. The DNA for the CDR3 is TGTGCCAGCACGTTACTAGAACAGGAGACCCAGTACTTC. Translation: CASTLLEQETQYF.

V and J are TRBV6-5 and TRBJ2-5; weak D call: TRBD1 (5 bases). The CDR3 length is 13 residues. CDR1 MNHEY and CDR2 SVGAGI come from the germline V gene. Trimming cost V 6 bases and J 4 bases, with 12 bases left between them. This CDR3 reads CASRPGSRETQYF. The DNA of the CDR3 is TGTGCCAGCAGACCAGGGTCGAGAGAGACCCAGTACTTC.

V and J are TRBV7-8 and TRBJ2-7; 8 bases map to TRBD1. Germline assignment: CDR1 SGHVS and CDR2 FQNEAQ. The CDR3 has 14 amino acids. V shed 5 bases, J shed 9 bases, and the junction held 12 bases outside the gene matches. In nucleotides, the CDR3 is TGTGCCAGCAGCACGGGACAGGTTCTCCCTAGGCAGTACTTC. Residues: CASSTGQVLPRQYF.

The sample holds a few counts of this clone. The CDR3 loop is CAGQGIYNSPLHF. The CDR3 DNA is TGTGCCGGACAGGGTATCTATAATTCACCCCTCCACTTT. This sequence joins TRBV2 and TRBJ1-6; 8 bases are a match to TRBD1. CDR1 and CDR2 from the germline V gene are SNHLY and FYNNEI. V shed 11 bases and J 3 bases; nucleotides not matched to a gene: 3. This CDR3 has 13 residues.

The J gene is TRBJ1-1, the V gene TRBV13; 9 bases map to TRBD1. Germline lookup yields CDR1 PRHDT and CDR2 FYEKMQ (reference sequence). V lost 2 bases to trimming and J lost 5 bases; unmatched junction nucleotides: 3. The CDR3 is 14 amino acids. The CDR3 spells CASSLRTGVTEAFF. The CDR3 region has the DNA TGTGCCAGCAGCTTAAGGACAGGGGTTACTGAAGCTTTCTTT.

There are a few counts of this clone. The rearrangement links TRBV6-5 to TRBJ1-6; TRBD1 aligns across 11 bases. V lost 7 bases, J lost 9 bases, and 5 bases stayed unmatched. From germline, CDR1 is MNHEY and CDR2 SVGAGI. The CDR3 extends over 14 amino acids. CDR3 DNA sequence: TGTGCCAGCACCATGGACAGGGGGCGTTCACCCCTCCACTTT. It is translated as CASTMDRGRSPLHF.

This sequence joins TRBV10-2 and TRBJ2-5, with 8 bases that match TRBD1. V trimming: 8 bases; J trimming: 5 bases; junction bases outside the gene matches: 7. Germline V lookup: CDR1 WSHSY, CDR2 SAAADI. CDR3 length: 13 residues. The CDR3 spells CASGQGGGETQYF. The CDR3 DNA follows: TGCGCCAGCGGACAGGGCGGAGGTGAGACCCAGTACTTC.

This clone has a handful of counts. This chain connects TRBV7-6 to TRBJ2-1; D is possibly TRBD1 (5 bases). Germline CDR1 is SGHVS and CDR2 is FNYEAQ. Deletions cut 3 bases from V and 5 bases from J, with 11 bases between. CDR3 length: 14 residues. Here the CDR3 DNA reads TGTGCCAGCAGCTTGTTCCAGGGCGACAATGAGCAGTTCTTC. Protein product: CASSLFQGDNEQFF.

Here the CDR3 DNA reads TGTGCCAGTAGTATTCAGCTAGCGCGGGGCACAGATACGCAGTATTTT. Translated: CASSIQLARGTDTQYF. The V and J genes are TRBV19 and TRBJ2-3, with D possibly matching TRBD2 (6 bases). This CDR3 spans 16 amino acids. The germline CDR1 and CDR2 sequences are LNHDA and SQIVND (reference sequence). V gave up 3 bases and J gave up 1 base, with 14 bases separating them.

The J gene is TRBJ1-2, the V gene TRBV2; 8 nucleotides align to TRBD1. CDR3 length equals 15 residues. The germline CDR1 and CDR2 sequences are SNHLY and FYNNEI. Trimming removed 7 bases from V and 4 bases from J; junction bases left unmatched: 11. In DNA, the CDR3 is TGTGCCAGCATGGAAGCTTGGGACAGGTTCTATGGCTACACCTTC. Protein product: CASMEAWDRFYGYTF.

The chain couples TRBV18 to TRBJ1-2, with TRBD1 identical over 7 bases. The CDR3 extends over 13 amino acids. The germline CDR1 and CDR2 sequences are KGHSH and LQKENI. J gave up 8 bases and V 2 bases, and 5 bases lay outside the gene matches. The CDR3: CASSPYTGEGYTF. The CDR3, as DNA: TGTGCCAGCTCACCATACACAGGGGAAGGCTACACCTTC.

The chain is built from TRBV4-1 and TRBJ1-1; D may be TRBD1 (5 bases). CDR3 length: 14 residues. Trimming left V 5 bases short and J 0 bases short, with 10 bases between. Per the germline V gene, CDR1 is MGHRA and CDR2 is YSYEKL. The CDR3 DNA sequence: TGCGCCAGCAGCTTGGGACTGCTGAACACTGAAGCTTTCTTT. Its protein product is CASSLGLLNTEAFF.

V and J are TRBV25-1 and TRBJ1-3, with unresolved D. CDR1 is MGHDK and CDR2 is SYGVNS in the germline V gene. This CDR3 comprises 13 residues. Trimming removed 7 bases at V and 0 bases at J, with 7 bases between. The CDR3 DNA reads as TGTGCCAGCACCCCGAGCTCTGGAAACACCATATATTTT. The encoded protein is CASTPSSGNTIYF.

V gene TRBV10-1 combines with J gene TRBJ2-3; 7 bases agree with TRBD2. The trim removed 6 bases at V and 4 bases at J, leaving 7 bases unmatched. Germline CDR1 and CDR2: WNHNN and SYGVQD (reference sequence). CDR3 length: 14 amino acids. The CDR3 DNA reads TGCGCCAGCAGGAGTCGGCGGGAGTCAGATACGCAGTATTTT. This gives the protein CASRSRRESDTQYF.

The V and J genes are TRBV5-4 and TRBJ1-1, with 8 bases that match TRBD1. V dropped 3 bases and J dropped 6; count of bases not matched to a gene: 1. The CDR3 has 12 residues. From germline, CDR1 is SGHNT and CDR2 YYREEE (reference sequence). CDR3 DNA: TGTGCCAGCAGCTGGACAGGGTCTGAAGCTTTCTTT. It specifies CASSWTGSEAFF.

V is TRBV11-2 and J is TRBJ1-1, with D unresolved. Trimming took 6 bases from V and 1 from J, leaving 9 bases between them. Germline V CDR1 and CDR2: SGHAT, FQNNGV. This CDR3 region has 13 residues. The CDR3 DNA sequence: TGTGCCAGCAGTACCAGTCAGAACACTGAAGCTTTCTTT. This sequence encodes CASSTSQNTEAFF.

The genes are TRBV5-4 and TRBJ1-2; D may be TRBD1 (6 bases). The CDR3 has 16 amino acids. Germline loops: CDR1 SGHNT, CDR2 YYREEE (reference sequence). V lost 0 bases to trimming and J lost 3 bases, with 15 bases between them. The CDR3 loop is CASSLVQGLRHYGYTF. For the CDR3, the DNA is TGTGCCAGCAGCTTGGTACAGGGCCTCCGACACTATGGCTACACCTTC.

The V call is TRBV15, the J call TRBJ2-1, with 9 bases aligning to TRBD1. Trimming cost V 0 bases and J 4 bases; bases outside gene matches: 7. This CDR3 is built from 17 residues. The V gene's germline CDR1 is LNHNV and CDR2 YYDKDF (reference sequence). CDR3 nucleotide sequence: TGTGCCACCAGCAGAGATCACGGGACAGGGTGGTACAATGAGCAGTTCTTC. Its protein product is CATSRDHGTGWYNEQFF.

The chain recombines TRBV18 with TRBJ2-3, with D possibly matching TRBD1 (6 bases). This CDR3 region has 16 residues. Trimming pared 5 bases from V and 5 bases from J, leaving 20 bases between. Germline CDR1 and CDR2: KGHSH and LQKENI. CDR3 DNA sequence: TGTGCCAGCTCATCCGCTGAGAGCGCAGGGGTAGATACGCAGTATTTT. Translation: CASSSAESAGVDTQYF.

The gene calls are TRBV7-6 and TRBJ2-7; 8 nucleotides align to TRBD1. The CDR3 runs to 15 residues. Germline CDR1 reads SGHVS; CDR2 reads FNYEAQ. V lost 1 base to trimming and J lost 3 bases; unmatched junction nucleotides: 5. CDR3 sequence (DNA): TGTGCCAGCAGCTTAGGACAGGGGTCACACTACGAGCAGTACTTC. Translated: CASSLGQGSHYEQYF. The full variable domain, completed using reference TRBV7-6 and TRBJ2-7, is GAGVSQSPRYKVTKRGQDVALRCDPISGHVSLYWYRQALGQGPEFLTYFNYEAQQDKSGLPNDRFSAERPEGSISTLTIQRTEQRDSAMYRCASSLGQGSHYEQYFGPGTRLTVT.

The chain joins TRBV5-1 to TRBJ2-5; no reliable D call. CDR1 is SGHRS and CDR2 is YFSETQ in the germline V gene. CDR3 length equals 13 residues. V dropped 2 bases and J dropped 2 bases, with 7 bases sitting between them. The CDR3 reads CASSFLGQETQYF. The CDR3 DNA follows: TGCGCCAGCAGCTTCCTCGGGCAAGAGACCCAGTACTTC.

The chain is built from TRBV18 and TRBJ1-1; D not resolved. Per germline, CDR1 KGHSH and CDR2 LQKENI. V was shortened by 3 bases and J by 0 bases, with 17 bases between the two germline ends. The CDR3 runs to 17 residues. For the CDR3, the DNA is TGTGCCAGCTCACCGTCTGCCCGGGTGGAAGTGAACACTGAAGCTTTCTTT. Translating gives CASSPSARVEVNTEAFF. The full variable domain, its missing parts supplied by reference TRBV18 and TRBJ1-1, is NAGVMQNPRHLVRRRGQEARLRCSPMKGHSHVYWYRQLPEEGLKFMVYLQKENIIDESGMPKERFSAEFPKEGPSILRIQQVVRGDSAAYFCASSPSARVEVNTEAFFGQGTRLTVV.